The 15 T cell receptor beta chains below all came from one sample that was sequenced in a study of blood T cell repertoires in COVID-19. The repertoire was sequenced with immunoSEQ multiplex PCR; TCRdb's copy has only in-frame clones and lacks some. This table has some 160,000 clones, around 86% appearing once. Sequencing was carried out using peripheral blood. The receptors were gathered from a man aged 70-80 years who had recovered from COVID-19.

V and J are TRBV5-1 and TRBJ1-2; D perhaps matches TRBD1 (5 bases). Trimming shortened V by 0 bases and J by 3 bases, and 12 bases separated the two germline ends. In germline, CDR1 is SGHRS, CDR2 YFSETQ. CDR3 size: 15 residues. This CDR3 is CASSLAPGQDYGYTF. CDR3 DNA: TGCGCCAGCAGCTTGGCCCCAGGGCAGGACTATGGCTACACCTTC. The full variable domain, rest sourced from reference TRBV5-1 and TRBJ1-2, is KAGVTQTPRYLIKTRGQQVTLSCSPISGHRSVSWYQQTPGQGLQFLFEYFSETQRNKGNFPGRFSGRQFSNSRSEMNVSTLELGDSALYLCASSLAPGQDYGYTFGSGTRLTVV.

The chain recombines TRBV5-1 with TRBJ2-7; D may be TRBD2 (6 bases). Germline V gene data show CDR1 as SGHRS and CDR2 as YFSETQ. Trimming took 2 bases from V and 3 from J, leaving 12 bases between them. CDR3 length: 14 amino acids. The CDR3 region has the DNA TGCGCCAGCAGCTTTAACCGGGAGCTCTACGAGCAGTACTTC. Its protein is CASSFNRELYEQYF.

V gene TRBV29-1 combines with J gene TRBJ2-2; possible D gene TRBD2, 6 bases. V shed 5 bases and J shed 5 bases, with 15 bases lying between them. This CDR3 spans 14 amino acids. Per germline, CDR1 SQVTM and CDR2 ANQGSEA. The CDR3 protein is CSVRTGDQTGELFF. The DNA of the CDR3 is TGCAGCGTTAGGACGGGAGATCAGACCGGGGAGCTGTTTTTT.

V is TRBV6-1 and J is TRBJ1-3; D is perhaps TRBD1 (5 bases). Germline values: CDR1 MNHNS, CDR2 SASEGT. V was trimmed by 1 base and J by 1 base, leaving 8 bases between them. There are 15 residues in the CDR3. The CDR3 spells CASSEGGASGNTIYF. CDR3 bases: TGTGCCAGCAGTGAAGGGGGCGCTTCTGGAAACACCATATATTTT.

This clone was detected only once. The CDR3 is CASTRDSLAEQFF. In DNA form, the CDR3 reads TGTGCCAGCACCCGGGACAGCCTGGCTGAGCAGTTCTTC. V gene TRBV2 combines with J gene TRBJ2-1; TRBD1 aligns across 7 bases. After removal of 7 bases from V and 9 bases from J, the junction contained 9 bases not matched to a gene. The CDR3 is 13 residues long. The germline CDR1 and CDR2 sequences are SNHLY and FYNNEI. Full variable domain (remainder filled in from reference TRBV2 and TRBJ2-1): EPEVTQTPSHQVTQMGQEVILRCVPISNHLYFYWYRQILGQKVEFLVSFYNNEISEKSEIFDDQFSVERPDGSNFTLKIRSTKLEDSAMYFCASTRDSLAEQFFGPGTRLTVL.

This chain links TRBV11-2 with TRBJ2-1; D may be TRBD2 (5 bases). Germline V gene lookup returns CDR1 SGHAT and CDR2 FQNNGV. Trimming took 5 bases from V and 10 from J, leaving 21 bases between them. CDR3 length: 15 residues. CDR3 bases: TGTGCCAGCAGCCGGGGAGTAGCGCGAACGGGGGAGCAGTTCTTC. Protein product: CASSRGVARTGEQFF.

V usage is TRBV3-1 (or the pseudogene TRBV3-2) and J usage is TRBJ2-3, with 11 bases lining up with TRBD2. The CDR3 totals 17 residues. Germline V gene lookup returns CDR1 LGHDT and CDR2 YNNKEL (reference sequence). The trim removed 4 bases at V and 11 bases at J, leaving 17 bases unmatched. The CDR3 DNA reads as TGTGCCAGCAGCCCAGGGTGGACTAGCGGGCTGGGCGGGGGGCAGTATTTT. Its protein product is CASSPGWTSGLGGGQYF.

The chain has TRBV20-1 and TRBJ1-4, with D possibly being TRBD1 (5 bases). Per germline, CDR1 DFQATT and CDR2 SNEGSKA (reference sequence). The V end was cut by 3 bases, the J end by 3 bases, with 8 bases between. The length of the CDR3 is 13 residues. The CDR3 spells CSASPGSNEKLFF. In DNA form, the CDR3 reads TGCAGTGCTAGTCCAGGGTCTAATGAAAAACTGTTTTTT.

The V gene is TRBV2, the J gene TRBJ2-7; TRBD1 matches 8 bases. The CDR3 is 16 amino acids. Unmatched junction bases numbered 13, after V lost 7 bases and J lost 2 bases. Germline V gene sequence: CDR1 SNHLY, CDR2 FYNNEI. In DNA form, the CDR3 reads TGTGCCAGCACCCTCGGTGGCAGGGGGCAGACCTACGAGCAGTACTTC. Protein: CASTLGGRGQTYEQYF.

This rearrangement joins TRBV11-2 to TRBJ1-2; 11 bases are shared with TRBD1. In germline, CDR1 is SGHAT, CDR2 FQNNGV. This CDR3 has 13 amino acids. The trim removed 4 bases at V and 6 bases at J, leaving 1 base unmatched. CDR3 nucleotide sequence: TGTGCCAGCAGCTGGACAGGGGGCGATGGCTACACCTTC. This translates into CASSWTGGDGYTF. The full variable domain, completed using reference TRBV11-2 and TRBJ1-2, is EAGVAQSPRYKIIEKRQSVAFWCNPISGHATLYWYQQILGQGPKLLIQFQNNGVVDDSQLPKDRFSAERLKGVDSTLKIQPAKLEDSAVYLCASSWTGGDGYTFGSGTRLTVV.

This chain joins TRBV6-5 and TRBJ2-5, with 7 nucleotides matching TRBD1. The CDR3 contains 14 residues. The junction had 15 bases not matched to a gene; V was cut back by 6 bases and J by 11 bases. CDR1 MNHEY and CDR2 SVGAGI come from the germline V gene. CDR3 in amino acids: CASSRQTGRNEQYF. CDR3 DNA: TGTGCCAGCAGCCGACAGACAGGGAGAAATGAACAGTACTTC.

The V gene is TRBV5-4, the J gene TRBJ2-6, with 7 bases matching TRBD1. The CDR3 spans 17 residues. Trimming took 0 bases from V and 0 from J; bases not matched to a gene: 3. Looked up from germline, CDR1 is SGHNT and CDR2 is YYREEE (reference sequence). In DNA, the CDR3 is TGTGCCAGCAGCTTGGGGACAGGCAGCTCTGGGGCCAACGTCCTGACTTTC. Its translation: CASSLGTGSSGANVLTF.

The V gene is TRBV5-5, the J gene TRBJ1-5; 9 bases agree with TRBD1. Germline V gives CDR1 SGHKS, CDR2 YYEKEE (reference sequence). V was clipped by 4 bases and J by 5 bases; unmatched bases: 7. The CDR3 runs to 15 residues. CDR3 nucleotide sequence: TGTGCCAGCAGCAACGACCGGGACAGGGATCAGCCCCAGCATTTT. Encoded protein: CASSNDRDRDQPQHF.

The genes are TRBV10-3 and TRBJ2-7; 11 bases are shared with TRBD1. The CDR3 runs to 15 residues. Germline V gene sequence: CDR1 ENHRY, CDR2 SYGVKD. The J segment lost 6 bases and the V segment lost 1 base, leaving 5 bases of the junction unmatched. Written as DNA, the CDR3 is TGTGCCATCAGTGAGTTAGGACAGGGGGCCTCCGAGCAGTACTTC. Protein sequence: CAISELGQGASEQYF.

The chain employs TRBV7-9 and TRBJ1-2, with TRBD1 matching 8 bases. The CDR3 has 14 residues. V trimming: 5 bases; J trimming: 3 bases; junction bases outside the gene matches: 5. CDR1 and CDR2 (germline): SEHNR, FQNEAQ (reference sequence). The CDR3 region has the DNA TGTGCCAGCAGCAAATCGGACAGGGACTATGGCTACACCTTC. Its protein product is CASSKSDRDYGYTF.